These 32 T cell receptor beta chains were sequenced from one sample in a study of tumour-infiltrating T cells in Burkitt lymphoma. Some clones are missing from TCRdb's copy, which holds only in-frame ones; the method was immunoSEQ multiplex PCR. Among 2,500 to 3,000 clones listed, roughly 77% were seen once. Sequenced input: tumor tissue. The receptors here all came from a human donor with diffuse large B-cell lymphoma.

This chain uses TRBV5-1 with TRBJ2-7; 14 bases are a match to TRBD2. Germline trimming cut 2 bases from V and 5 bases from J; bases unmatched to any gene: 6. Germline CDR1 SGHRS, CDR2 YFSETQ. This CDR3 is built from 16 residues. The CDR3 reads CASSFGTSGSQDEQYF. In nucleotides, the CDR3 is TGCGCCAGCAGCTTCGGGACTAGCGGGAGTCAAGACGAGCAGTACTTC.

The chain uses TRBV30 and TRBJ1-5; maybe TRBD1 (5 bases). Looked up from germline, CDR1 is GTSNPN and CDR2 is SVGIG (reference sequence). This CDR3 has 14 amino acids. The V and J ends lost 3 bases and 1 base respectively, with 10 bases between them. DNA of the CDR3: TGTGCCTGGAGCTCAGGGTTAAGCAATCAGCCCCAGCATTTT. The encoded protein is CAWSSGLSNQPQHF.

The chain recombines TRBV5-6 with TRBJ1-2; the D gene is possibly TRBD1 (5 bases). Trimming left V 2 bases short and J 8 bases short, with 22 bases between. Per the germline V gene, CDR1 is SGHDT and CDR2 is YYEEEE. The CDR3 is made up of 16 amino acids. The CDR3 coding sequence is TGTGCCAGCAGCTTTGCTCAAGGGTTCACTTACAGGGGCTACACCTTC. Translation gives CASSFAQGFTYRGYTF.

The chain has TRBV2 and TRBJ1-1, with D perhaps matching TRBD1 (5 bases). V dropped 5 bases and J dropped 5 bases, with 9 bases sitting between them. The CDR3 spans 12 residues. Germline values: CDR1 SNHLY, CDR2 FYNNEI. The CDR3 spells CASSSDITEAFF. The CDR3 DNA reads TGTGCCAGCAGTTCGGACATTACTGAAGCTTTCTTT.

This clone was observed a single time. This sequence joins TRBV19 and TRBJ1-6; no clear D gene. Trimming stripped 6 bases from V and 9 bases from J, with 12 bases between. Germline lookup yields CDR1 LNHDA and CDR2 SQIVND (reference sequence). CDR3 length equals 13 residues. CDR3: CASSRPDGSPLHF. CDR3 coding DNA: TGTGCCAGTAGCCGACCCGACGGTTCACCCCTCCACTTT.

The chain joins TRBV9 to TRBJ2-1, with 7 bases identical to TRBD1. Germline V gene sequence: CDR1 SGDLS, CDR2 YYNGEE. The CDR3 is 14 residues long. V was pared by 4 bases and J by 6 bases, with 7 bases of the junction left unmatched. The CDR3 here is CASSPWTGGNEQFF. The CDR3 DNA sequence: TGTGCCAGCAGCCCTTGGACAGGCGGCAATGAGCAGTTCTTC.

V usage is TRBV5-4 and J usage is TRBJ2-5; TRBD2 matches 8 bases. The CDR3 length is 17 residues. The J segment lost 1 base and the V segment lost 4 bases, leaving 12 bases of the junction unmatched. CDR1 SGHNT and CDR2 YYREEE come from the germline V gene (reference sequence). The CDR3 region is CASSKPGLGSVQETQYF. CDR3 nucleotides: TGTGCCAGCAGCAAACCGGGACTAGGAAGCGTCCAAGAGACCCAGTACTTC.

This clone came up once. In nucleotides, the CDR3 is TGTGCCAGCAGCTTAGTCGGGGGCCGGGAAACAGATACGCAGTATTTT. It specifies CASSLVGGRETDTQYF. The chain links TRBV11-2 to TRBJ2-3; D assignment may be TRBD1 or TRBD2 (6 bases each). Trimming stripped 1 base from V and 3 bases from J, with 14 bases between. Germline CDR1 and CDR2: SGHAT and FQNNGV. The CDR3 length is 16 residues. The complete variable domain, with remaining parts taken from reference TRBV11-2 and TRBJ2-3, reads EAGVAQSPRYKIIEKRQSVAFWCNPISGHATLYWYQQILGQGPKLLIQFQNNGVVDDSQLPKDRFSAERLKGVDSTLKIQPAKLEDSAVYLCASSLVGGRETDTQYFGPGTRLTVL.

This clone was detected only once. This chain uses TRBV19 with TRBJ1-1; 9 positions agree with TRBD1. The germline gives CDR1 LNHDA, CDR2 SQIVND (reference sequence). The junction had 7 bases not matched to a gene; V was cut back by 5 bases and J by 0 bases. The CDR3 consists of 16 residues. CDR3 coding DNA: TGTGCCAGTAGTCCGGGGACAGGGTCGATGAACACTGAAGCTTTCTTT. Residues: CASSPGTGSMNTEAFF.

The chain recombines TRBV7-9 with TRBJ1-3; possibly TRBD1 for D (5 bases). The V end lost 2 bases, the J end lost 0 bases, and 14 bases lay between the germline ends. The germline V gene encodes CDR1 SEHNR and CDR2 FQNEAQ (reference sequence). There are 17 residues in the CDR3. The CDR3 bases are TGTGCCAGCAGCTTAATCCTACAGGTCCACTCTGGAAACACCATATATTTT. Its protein is CASSLILQVHSGNTIYF. Drawing the rest from reference TRBV7-9 and TRBJ1-3, the complete variable domain is DTGVSQNPRHKITKRGQNVTFRCDPISEHNRLYWYRQTLGQGPEFLTYFQNEAQLEKSRLLSDRFSAERPKGSFSTLEIQRTEQGDSAMYLCASSLILQVHSGNTIYFGEGSWLTVV.

The chain employs TRBV6-5 and TRBJ1-5; D is unclear. The CDR3 runs to 14 residues. The V gene's germline CDR1 is MNHEY and CDR2 SVGAGI. V was shortened by 0 bases and J by 9 bases, with 12 bases between the two germline ends. CDR3 amino acids: CASSYSPGDSPQHF. The CDR3 DNA sequence: TGTGCCAGCAGTTACTCCCCAGGCGACTCGCCCCAGCATTTT.

This clone was counted a few times. This chain joins TRBV7-3 and TRBJ1-4; no clear D. The V and J ends lost 5 bases and 16 bases respectively, with 17 bases between them. Germline-derived CDR1 and CDR2 are SGHTA and FQGTGA. This CDR3 comprises 12 residues. CDR3 sequence (DNA): TGTGCCAGCAGCCCCCCGGATCCTACGGGGTTTTTT. This sequence encodes CASSPPDPTGFF. The entire variable domain, with the rest obtained from reference TRBV7-3 and TRBJ1-4, is as follows: GAGVSQTPSNKVTEKGKYVELRCDPISGHTALYWYRQSLGQGPEFLIYFQGTGAADDSGLPNDRFFAVRPEGSVSTLKIQRTERGDSAVYLCASSPPDPTGFFGSGTQLSVL.

The chain carries TRBV27 and TRBJ2-7; 8 bases fit TRBD1. The CDR3 runs 15 residues. Germline trimming cut 6 bases from V and 4 bases from J; bases unmatched to any gene: 11. Germline V gene data show CDR1 as MNHEY and CDR2 as SMNVEV (reference sequence). The CDR3 protein is CASRRGDRQAYEQYF. The CDR3, as DNA: TGTGCCAGCAGAAGGGGGGACAGGCAGGCGTACGAGCAGTACTTC.

The chain is built from TRBV5-4 and TRBJ2-1, with D perhaps TRBD2 (5 bases). This CDR3 is built from 13 residues. V lost 0 bases and J lost 7, with 8 bases in between. CDR1 is SGHNT and CDR2 is YYREEE in the germline V gene (reference sequence). CDR3 region: CASSLAGKNEQFF. The CDR3 nucleotides are TGTGCCAGCAGCTTGGCCGGGAAGAATGAGCAGTTCTTC.

This chain joins TRBV5-1 and TRBJ2-5; D gene unclear. V lost 0 bases and J 5 bases, leaving 11 bases between the germline ends. Germline-derived CDR1 and CDR2 are SGHRS and YFSETQ. The CDR3 is made up of 14 amino acids. The chain's CDR3 is CASSLGGPYETQYF. CDR3 nucleotide sequence: TGCGCCAGCAGCTTGGGCGGTCCGTATGAGACCCAGTACTTC.

The chain joins TRBV20-1 to TRBJ1-4, with D tentatively TRBD1 (6 bases). V lost 6 bases to trimming and J lost 7 bases, with 9 bases between them. Per germline, CDR1 DFQATT and CDR2 SNEGSKA (reference sequence). The CDR3 contains 11 residues. CDR3 in amino acids: CSATGSEKLFF. The CDR3 DNA follows: TGCAGTGCCACAGGGAGTGAAAAACTGTTTTTT.

CDR3 region: CASSFFTNGETQYF. The CDR3 nucleotides read TGTGCCAGCAGCTTCTTCACTAACGGAGAGACCCAGTACTTC. V gene TRBV7-6 combines with J gene TRBJ2-5; D not certain. The CDR3 is 14 residues long. Between the trimmed V and J ends, which lost 3 bases and 4 bases, there was a span of 12 bases. CDR1 is SGHVS and CDR2 is FNYEAQ in the germline V gene.

The V gene is TRBV14, the J gene TRBJ1-3; D remains ambiguous. The CDR3 covers 13 residues. CDR1 and CDR2 (germline): SGHDN, FVKESK. V shed 7 bases and J shed 0 bases, with 7 bases lying between them. CDR3 coding DNA: TGTGCCAGCACAGACCTCTCTGGAAACACCATATATTTT. Translated: CASTDLSGNTIYF.

The J gene is TRBJ2-7, the V gene TRBV5-4; 7 positions agree with TRBD2. With V trimmed by 4 bases and J by 5 bases, 6 bases remained unmatched. The V gene's germline CDR1 is SGHNT and CDR2 YYREEE (reference sequence). The CDR3 contains 13 residues. The CDR3 coding sequence is TGTGCCAGCAGCGTGCGGGGGTGGGACGAGCAGTACTTC. Amino acid sequence: CASSVRGWDEQYF.

This clone was seen only a few times. The gene calls are TRBV19 and TRBJ2-1, with 7 bases lining up with TRBD1. Germline V lookup: CDR1 LNHDA, CDR2 SQIVND (reference sequence). J lost 2 bases, V lost 3 bases, and 4 bases had no gene match. There are 15 residues in the CDR3. CDR3 sequence reads: CASSIRDRTYNEQFF. DNA of the CDR3: TGTGCCAGTAGTATCAGGGACAGAACCTACAATGAGCAGTTCTTC. The full variable domain, in which reference TRBV19 and TRBJ2-1 provide the parts outside the CDR3, is DGGITQSPKYLFRKEGQNVTLSCEQNLNHDAMYWYRQDPGQGLRLIYYSQIVNDFQKGDIAEGYSVSREKKESFPLTVTSAQKNPTAFYLCASSIRDRTYNEQFFGPGTRLTVL.

The chain uses TRBV5-1 and TRBJ2-7; weak D call: TRBD1 (5 bases). Trimming took off 1 base at V and 7 bases at J, with 18 bases between the two ends. The CDR3 consists of 15 residues. CDR1 and CDR2 (germline): SGHRS, YFSETQ. The CDR3 sequence: CASSLYQGQGGEQYF. Here the CDR3 DNA reads TGCGCCAGCAGCTTGTACCAGGGCCAGGGTGGGGAGCAGTACTTC.

The V and J genes are TRBV19 and TRBJ1-5; unclear D gene. The V end lost 3 bases, the J end lost 9 bases, and 9 bases lay between the germline ends. This CDR3 comprises 12 residues. Germline V gene sequence: CDR1 LNHDA, CDR2 SQIVND (reference sequence). Here the CDR3 reads CASSMPPGPQHF. The CDR3 DNA follows: TGTGCCAGTAGTATGCCCCCCGGGCCCCAGCATTTT. The full variable domain, its missing parts supplied by reference TRBV19 and TRBJ1-5, is DGGITQSPKYLFRKEGQNVTLSCEQNLNHDAMYWYRQDPGQGLRLIYYSQIVNDFQKGDIAEGYSVSREKKESFPLTVTSAQKNPTAFYLCASSMPPGPQHFGDGTRLSIL.

The rearrangement uses TRBV29-1 and TRBJ1-5; D not resolved. The germline V gene encodes CDR1 SQVTM and CDR2 ANQGSEA. The CDR3 runs 15 residues. V shed 2 bases and J shed 2 bases, with 13 bases lying between them. The CDR3 region has the DNA TGCAGCGTTGAATTTCCGGGGTTTGGCAATCAGCCCCAGCATTTT. Its translation is CSVEFPGFGNQPQHF.

This chain links TRBV10-1 with TRBJ2-5; 8 bases map to TRBD2. CDR1 is WNHNN, CDR2 SYGVQD, per germline (reference sequence). The CDR3 has 17 residues. The V segment lost 3 bases and the J segment 5 bases; nucleotides outside the gene matches: 14. The CDR3 DNA reads TGCGCCAGCAGTGAAGGGATTGGGCGGGGGGCCAGGGAGACCCAGTACTTC. Encoded protein: CASSEGIGRGARETQYF.

The chain carries TRBV4-3 and TRBJ2-2; D perhaps matches TRBD2 (5 bases). The V gene lost 3 bases and the J gene lost 2 bases, with 10 bases spanning the gap. Germline V gene lookup returns CDR1 LGHNA and CDR2 YSLEER. The CDR3 has 15 residues. The CDR3 sequence: CASSQRARNTGELFF. The DNA for the CDR3 is TGCGCCAGCAGCCAGAGGGCTAGAAACACCGGGGAGCTGTTTTTT.

V is TRBV27 and J is TRBJ1-2, with D possibly being TRBD1 (6 bases). The germline V and J ends were trimmed by 6 bases and 13 bases, with 18 bases remaining between them. CDR1 is MNHEY, CDR2 SMNVEV, per germline (reference sequence). There are 12 residues in the CDR3. CDR3 coding DNA: TGTGCCAGCAGGGGGGGCTGGCGGGCCCCCACCTTC. Translating it yields CASRGGWRAPTF.

The chain joins TRBV11-3 to TRBJ2-7; no definite D call. Trimming shortened V by 3 bases and J by 6 bases, and 6 bases separated the two germline ends. CDR1 is SGHNT and CDR2 is YENEEA in the germline V gene. This CDR3 has 11 amino acids. The CDR3 DNA sequence: TGTGCCAGCAGCTTCGGAGCCGAGCAGTACTTC. Translated: CASSFGAEQYF.

This clone was seen just once. This chain links TRBV5-1 with TRBJ2-5; D not resolved. The ends were cut back, 5 bases at V and 3 bases at J, with 5 bases in the middle. From germline, CDR1 is SGHRS and CDR2 YFSETQ. This CDR3 is 11 amino acids long. The CDR3 nucleotides read TGCGCCAGCAGGGGCGAAGAGACCCAGTACTTC. Translating gives CASRGEETQYF.

This rearrangement joins TRBV28 to TRBJ1-2; D is perhaps TRBD1 (6 bases). Germline V gene sequence: CDR1 MDHEN, CDR2 SYDVKM. V was shortened by 11 bases and J by 7 bases, with 14 bases between the two germline ends. The CDR3 runs 11 residues. The CDR3 loop reads CAWGAFGGYTF. For the CDR3, the DNA is TGTGCCTGGGGGGCCTTCGGTGGCTACACCTTC.

The chain recombines TRBV5-6 with TRBJ2-5; TRBD2 matches 8 bases. Germline CDR1 and CDR2: SGHDT and YYEEEE. J was trimmed by 5 bases and V by 6 bases; bases with no gene match: 15. The CDR3 covers 16 residues. CDR3 nucleotide sequence: TGTGCCAGCAACTTATATCGGGGGGGGCCCGGTGAGACCCAGTACTTC. Translating it yields CASNLYRGGPGETQYF.

In this sample, this clone turned up a few times. This rearrangement joins TRBV5-1 to TRBJ2-7; 7 bases line up with TRBD1. Unmatched junction bases numbered 5, after V lost 0 bases and J lost 2 bases. This CDR3 contains 15 residues. In germline, CDR1 is SGHRS, CDR2 YFSETQ. CDR3 residues: CASSLAGTVPYEQYF. CDR3 in DNA: TGCGCCAGCAGCTTGGCCGGGACAGTACCCTACGAGCAGTACTTC.

The chain employs TRBV4-2 and TRBJ1-2; possible D gene TRBD1, 5 bases. Germline assignment: CDR1 LGHNA and CDR2 YNFKEQ. There are 15 residues in the CDR3. Trimming cost V 0 bases and J 4 bases, with 12 bases left between them. Here the CDR3 DNA reads TGTGCCAGCAGCCAAGACTCAGGGTTCGCCTATGGCTACACCTTC. Translated: CASSQDSGFAYGYTF.